These 28 T cell receptor beta chains originate from one sample sequenced in a study of T cells of healthy individuals. Each CDR3 protein gets one entry after TCRdb re-called the 5' RACE reads with MiXCR. This sample has 100,000 or so distinct CDR3 sequences, with 15% to 20% found just once. The receptors shown here come from a human donor in good health.

This clonotype was detected a few times. The chain combines TRBV7-2 with TRBJ2-1; TRBD2 is a possible D gene (5 bases). The germline gives CDR1 SGHTA, CDR2 FQGNSA. Trimming stripped 4 bases from V and 6 bases from J, with 16 bases between. This CDR3 is built from 15 residues. CDR3 amino acids: CASSSGVLVFNEQFF. The CDR3 DNA follows: TGTGCCAGCAGCTCCGGGGTCCTAGTGTTCAATGAGCAGTTCTTC.

In its sample, this clonotype was seen a few times. The chain carries TRBV7-2 and TRBJ2-5, with D uncertain. Germline CDR1 SGHTA, CDR2 FQGNSA. The CDR3 runs to 13 residues. V lost 1 base, J lost 5 bases, and 8 bases lay in between. The CDR3 loop is CASSLDPGETQYF. The CDR3 coding sequence is TGTGCCAGCAGCTTAGACCCCGGGGAGACCCAGTACTTC.

The sample holds many counts of this clonotype. This chain joins TRBV6-2 or TRBV6-3 and TRBJ1-5; possibly TRBD1 for D (5 bases). V was trimmed by 5 bases and J by 6 bases, leaving 14 bases between them. The germline V gene has CDR1 MNHEY and CDR2 SVGEGT. The length of the CDR3 is 14 residues. In nucleotides, the CDR3 is TGTGCCAGCAGTGGCGGGACCGAAGGTCAGCCCCAGCATTTT. Translation gives CASSGGTEGQPQHF.

The chain is built from TRBV29-1 and TRBJ2-2; 8 bases line up with TRBD1. This CDR3 is 13 amino acids long. Per germline, CDR1 SQVTM and CDR2 ANQGSEA. After removal of 6 bases from V and 6 bases from J, the junction contained 6 bases not matched to a gene. This chain's CDR3 is CSVGQGSPGELFF. CDR3 sequence (DNA): TGCAGCGTCGGACAGGGCAGCCCCGGGGAGCTGTTTTTT.

The chain combines TRBV18 with TRBJ1-1; D not resolved. V was pared by 2 bases and J by 1 base, with 2 bases between. CDR3 length: 12 amino acids. Germline CDR1 KGHSH, CDR2 LQKENI. CDR3 in DNA: TGTGCCAGCTCACCAGGGAACACTGAAGCTTTCTTT. This codes for CASSPGNTEAFF.

This clonotype came up many times. This sequence joins TRBV6-5 and TRBJ2-6; D is perhaps TRBD2 (6 bases). The CDR3 contains 17 residues. Trimming pared 0 bases from V and 4 bases from J, leaving 13 bases between. CDR1 is MNHEY, CDR2 SVGAGI, per germline. The CDR3: CASSYSMLGGGANVLTF. In DNA, the CDR3 is TGTGCCAGCAGTTACTCGATGCTGGGAGGCGGGGCCAACGTCCTGACTTTC.

V and J are TRBV5-6 and TRBJ2-1; D might be TRBD1 or TRBD2, each matching 5 bases. The CDR3 covers 14 residues. Germline V gene lookup returns CDR1 SGHDT and CDR2 YYEEEE. Trimming removed 4 bases from V and 2 bases from J, with 10 bases in between. DNA for the CDR3: TGTGCCAGCAGCCTCCGGGGCGCCTACAATGAGCAGTTCTTC. It is translated as CASSLRGAYNEQFF.

This clonotype was observed many times. Here the CDR3 reads CASSFGQGGELFF. The CDR3 region has the DNA TGCGCCAGCAGCTTTGGACAGGGCGGGGAGCTGTTTTTT. The rearrangement links TRBV5-1 to TRBJ2-2, with 8 nucleotides matching TRBD1. Germline values: CDR1 SGHRS, CDR2 YFSETQ. The CDR3 runs 13 residues. Trimming removed 2 bases from V and 7 bases from J; junction bases left unmatched: 1.

As regards this clonotype: This could be a read error, since a much larger clone is one nucleotide away. The chain combines TRBV20-1 with TRBJ2-5; 10 nucleotides align to TRBD1. In germline, CDR1 is DFQATT, CDR2 SNEGSKA (reference sequence). The junction had 6 bases not matched to a gene; V was cut back by 4 bases and J by 1 base. This CDR3 is built from 15 residues. CDR3 nucleotide sequence: TGCAGTGCTACGGGACAGGGGCCTCCCCAAGAGACCCAGTACTTC. Translating gives CSATGQGPPQETQYF.

The J gene is TRBJ2-3, the V gene TRBV6-5; 8 positions match TRBD2. This CDR3 comprises 15 residues. Per the germline V gene, CDR1 is MNHEY and CDR2 is SVGAGI. Losses at the gene ends were 5 bases for V and 3 bases for J; bases not matched to a gene: 7. The CDR3 loop is CASSRGTRGTDTQYF. The CDR3 DNA sequence: TGTGCCAGCAGTCGGGGGACTAGAGGGACAGATACGCAGTATTTT.

This clonotype was counted at least ten times. The chain uses TRBV19 and TRBJ2-2, with 9 bases matching TRBD1. This CDR3 is 16 amino acids long. CDR1 and CDR2 from the germline V gene are LNHDA and SQIVND (reference sequence). The V gene end was trimmed by 5 bases and the J gene end by 2 bases; junction bases not matched to a gene: 6. The CDR3: CASSPRTGANTGELFF. The CDR3 DNA reads TGTGCCAGTAGTCCAAGGACAGGGGCAAACACCGGGGAGCTGTTTTTT.

The sample holds a few counts of this clonotype. V usage is TRBV5-1 and J usage is TRBJ2-7, with 8 nucleotides matching TRBD1. Per the germline V gene, CDR1 is SGHRS and CDR2 is YFSETQ. This CDR3 region has 14 residues. V shed 0 bases, J shed 5 bases, and the junction held 4 bases outside the gene matches. Here the CDR3 reads CASSLGMTGDEQYF. DNA for the CDR3: TGCGCCAGCAGCTTGGGAATGACAGGGGACGAGCAGTACTTC. Looking up the rest from reference TRBV5-1 and TRBJ2-7 gives the full variable domain: KAGVTQTPRYLIKTRGQQVTLSCSPISGHRSVSWYQQTPGQGLQFLFEYFSETQRNKGNFPGRFSGRQFSNSRSEMNVSTLELGDSALYLCASSLGMTGDEQYFGPGTRLTVT.

This clonotype occurred many times. The chain uses TRBV6-5 and TRBJ1-6; 8 bases are a match to TRBD1. The V and J ends lost 7 bases and 7 bases, in that order; junction bases with no gene match: 9. CDR1 and CDR2 (germline): MNHEY, SVGAGI. CDR3 length: 15 residues. CDR3 protein: CASTPSRGRNSPLHF. CDR3 DNA sequence: TGTGCCAGCACCCCAAGCAGGGGGCGGAATTCACCCCTCCACTTT.

V gene TRBV28 combines with J gene TRBJ2-5; 7 bases are shared with TRBD1. Germline assignment: CDR1 MDHEN and CDR2 SYDVKM. The CDR3 covers 17 residues. The trim removed 6 bases at V and 2 bases at J, leaving 15 bases unmatched. This chain's CDR3 is CASRPRQGIGPQETQYF. CDR3 coding DNA: TGTGCCAGCAGACCTCGACAGGGTATAGGGCCTCAAGAGACCCAGTACTTC.

This chain connects TRBV11-2 to TRBJ2-7; D gene uncertain. Germline lookup yields CDR1 SGHAT and CDR2 FQNNGV. Trimming removed 3 bases from V and 5 bases from J, with 8 bases in between. CDR3 length: 12 amino acids. Here the CDR3 reads CASSFGFHEQYF. As DNA, the CDR3 is TGTGCCAGCAGCTTCGGTTTCCACGAGCAGTACTTC.

There are many counts of this clonotype. J is TRBJ2-7 and V is TRBV28; D may be TRBD2 (6 bases). Trimming pared 2 bases from V and 0 bases from J, leaving 8 bases between. From germline, CDR1 is MDHEN and CDR2 SYDVKM. There are 14 residues in the CDR3. The CDR3 protein is CASSLGGSSYEQYF. The CDR3 coding sequence is TGTGCCAGCAGTTTAGGGGGGAGCTCCTACGAGCAGTACTTC.

This clonotype was seen at least ten times. The CDR3, as DNA: TGTGCCAGCAGCTTATTCGGCGGCAAAAACATTCAGTACTTC. It yields the protein CASSLFGGKNIQYF. The chain has TRBV7-9 and TRBJ2-4, with unresolved D. V was cut by 2 bases and J by 3 bases, with 8 bases left in between. This CDR3 is built from 14 residues. CDR1 and CDR2 (germline): SEHNR, FQNEAQ (reference sequence).

The chain has TRBV6-2 or TRBV6-3 and TRBJ1-5; 7 nucleotides align to TRBD1. This CDR3 spans 15 amino acids. J lost 4 bases, V lost 6 bases, and 9 bases had no gene match. Germline V CDR1 and CDR2: MNHEY, SVGEGT. In DNA, the CDR3 is TGTGCCAGCAGAAGACCAACAGGGGATAATCAGCCCCAGCATTTT. It translates to CASRRPTGDNQPQHF.

The table lists this clonotype with a few counts. This chain uses TRBV20-1 with TRBJ2-7; weak D call: TRBD2 (5 bases). V shed 6 bases and J shed 5 bases, with 20 bases lying between them. Germline V CDR1 and CDR2: DFQATT, SNEGSKA (reference sequence). CDR3 length: 14 amino acids. For the CDR3, the DNA is TGCAGTGCGCGGCACCTCTCCGACGGGGACGAGCAGTACTTC. Its protein is CSARHLSDGDEQYF.

This clonotype occurred a few times. The chain is built from TRBV6-5 and TRBJ1-1; TRBD1 matches at 10 bases. V shed 6 bases and J 3 bases; nucleotides not matched to a gene: 4. The CDR3 covers 14 residues. CDR1 MNHEY and CDR2 SVGAGI come from the germline V gene. The CDR3 sequence is CASRTGGLDTEAFF. CDR3 bases: TGTGCCAGCAGGACAGGGGGCTTGGACACTGAAGCTTTCTTT.

This clonotype came up a few times. As DNA, the CDR3 is TGTGCCAGCAGCCCAAGCCTAGGGAAAAGCCAGTATTTT. Protein product: CASSPSLGKSQYF. The J gene is TRBJ2-3, the V gene TRBV7-2, with no clear D. Germline V CDR1 and CDR2: SGHTA, FQGNSA. V was pared by 5 bases and J by 12 bases, with 18 bases between. The CDR3 has 13 amino acids. Full variable domain (rest looked up from reference TRBV7-2 and TRBJ2-3): GAGVSQSPSNKVTEKGKDVELRCDPISGHTALYWYRQSLGQGLEFLIYFQGNSAPDKSGLPSDRFSAERTGGSVSTLTIQRTQQEDSAVYLCASSPSLGKSQYFGPGTRLTVL.

Worth noting for this clonotype: A much larger clone differs by one base, so this may be a read error. The chain is built from TRBV5-1 and TRBJ1-1; a possible D gene is TRBD1 (5 bases). Germline V gene data show CDR1 as SGHRS and CDR2 as YFSETQ. The CDR3 runs 12 residues. CDR3 sequence reads: CTSSRDRTEAFF. The CDR3 DNA is TGCACCAGCAGCAGGGACCGCACTGAAGCTTTCTTT. Filled out from reference TRBV5-1 and TRBJ1-1, the complete variable domain reads KAGVTQTPRYLIKTRGQQVTLSCSPISGHRSVSWYQQTPGQGLQFLFEYFSETQRNKGNFPGRFSGRQFSNSRSEMNVSTLELGDSALYLCTSSRDRTEAFFGQGTRLTVV.

This clonotype has a handful of counts. The genes are TRBV6-1 and TRBJ2-3; tentatively, D is TRBD2 (6 bases). The CDR3 length is 14 residues. Per the germline V gene, CDR1 is MNHNS and CDR2 is SASEGT. Trimming left V 8 bases short and J 1 base short, with 13 bases between. CDR3 coding DNA: TGTGCCAGCGGTGGAGGAGGGGGCACAGATACGCAGTATTTT. Translated, it gives CASGGGGGTDTQYF.

This clonotype came up a few times. The chain joins TRBV29-1 to TRBJ2-2; 9 bases are a match to TRBD1. Germline values: CDR1 SQVTM, CDR2 ANQGSEA. After removal of 7 bases from V and 1 base from J, the junction contained 4 bases not matched to a gene. This CDR3 comprises 14 residues. DNA of the CDR3: TGCAGCGCCCGGACAGGGGAGAACACCGGGGAGCTGTTTTTT. Translated, it gives CSARTGENTGELFF.

The chain uses TRBV4-3 and TRBJ1-6, with D unresolved. Per germline, CDR1 LGHNA and CDR2 YSLEER. The CDR3 extends over 18 amino acids. Between the trimmed V and J ends, which lost 3 bases and 6 bases, there was a span of 21 bases. CDR3: CASSHNVGVSPANSPLHF. In DNA, the CDR3 is TGCGCCAGCAGCCATAACGTAGGAGTCAGCCCAGCTAATTCACCCCTCCACTTT.

The J gene is TRBJ1-1, the V gene TRBV12-3 or TRBV12-4; D remains unclear. The CDR3 totals 13 residues. Trimming pared 7 bases from V and 2 bases from J, leaving 11 bases between. The CDR3 nucleotides read TGTGCCAGCACCCTAAGGAGTAACACTGAAGCTTTCTTT. Translated, it gives CASTLRSNTEAFF.

This clonotype was found a few times. This sequence joins TRBV28 and TRBJ2-1; D possibly matches TRBD1 or TRBD2 (11 bases each). There are 18 residues in the CDR3. V was trimmed by 5 bases and J by 9 bases, leaving 29 bases between them. Per germline, CDR1 MDHEN and CDR2 SYDVKM. The CDR3 reads CASSPRTGGVLAGGEQFF. In DNA, the CDR3 is TGTGCCAGCAGTCCGAGGACAGGGGGCGTGCTAGCGGGAGGTGAGCAGTTCTTC.

This clonotype has at least ten counts. The V call is TRBV4-1, the J call TRBJ1-1; 9 positions agree with TRBD1. This CDR3 is built from 14 residues. Germline CDR1 MGHRA, CDR2 YSYEKL. V dropped 4 bases and J dropped 4; count of bases not matched to a gene: 4. CDR3 amino acids: CASSPGQGTTEAFF. CDR3 nucleotide sequence: TGCGCCAGCAGCCCAGGACAGGGGACCACTGAAGCTTTCTTT.